This is a list of T cell receptor beta chains from one sample in a study of control samples from healthy donors and cancer patients. This table comes from immunoSEQ multiplex PCR, and its TCRdb copy is limited to in-frame clones, with some not included. The profile shows 150,000 or so clones, 80% to 95% of them singletons. Source material: blood. The source is a woman aged 50 to 60 in good health. Each CDR3 is given with its conserved first and last residue. A D gene is named only where the DNA matches it firmly. A row's size may be missing; if present it is once, few, many or a size class.

CDR3 protein: CASSITISPETQYF
CDR3 DNA: TGTGCCAGTAGTATTACTATCTCCCCAGAGACCCAGTACTTC
V gene: TRBV19
clone size: NA
J gene: TRBJ2-5
D gene: NA

CDR3 protein: CASSKGFSYSNQPQHF
CDR3 DNA: TGTGCCAGCAGCAAAGGGTTCAGTTATAGCAATCAGCCCCAGCATTTT
V gene: TRBV21-1
clone size: NA
J gene: TRBJ1-5
D gene: NA

CDR3 protein: CASSTGIVSGGYTF
CDR3 DNA: TGTGCCAGCAGCACAGGGATAGTATCAGGTGGCTACACCTTC
V gene: TRBV28
clone size: NA
J gene: TRBJ1-2
D gene: NA

CDR3 protein: CAWIVRGGPNQPQHF
CDR3 DNA: TGTGCCTGGATAGTACGGGGGGGACCCAATCAGCCCCAGCATTTT
V gene: TRBV30
clone size: NA
J gene: TRBJ1-5
D gene: NA

CDR3 protein: CASSLKAANQPQHF
CDR3 DNA: TGTGCCAGCAGTTTAAAGGCAGCTAATCAGCCCCAGCATTTT
V gene: TRBV27
clone size: NA
J gene: TRBJ1-5
D gene: NA

CDR3 protein: CASSPGGYNQPQHF
CDR3 DNA: TGTGCCAGCAGTCCGGGGGGCTACAATCAGCCCCAGCATTTT
V gene: TRBV28
clone size: NA
J gene: TRBJ1-5
D gene: NA

CDR3 protein: CASSQDSGDWGNTIYF
CDR3 DNA: TGTGCCAGCAGCCAAGATTCGGGGGATTGGGGAAACACCATATATTTT
V gene: TRBV4-2
clone size: NA
J gene: TRBJ1-3
D gene: NA

CDR3 protein: CASSEAGRPSGYTF
CDR3 DNA: TGTGCCAGCAGTGAAGCTGGCCGCCCCAGCGGCTACACCTTC
V gene: TRBV6-1
clone size: NA
J gene: TRBJ1-2
D gene: NA

CDR3 protein: CASGLTNTGELFF
CDR3 DNA: TGTGCCAGCGGACTGACGAACACCGGGGAGCTGTTTTTT
V gene: TRBV12-3/TRBV12-4
clone size: NA
J gene: TRBJ2-2
D gene: NA

CDR3 protein: CASSFGGMNTEAFF
CDR3 DNA: TGTGCCAGCAGTTTTGGCGGAATGAACACTGAAGCTTTCTTT
V gene: TRBV6-6
clone size: once
J gene: TRBJ1-1
D gene: NA

CDR3 protein: CASSFISKGVYGYTF
CDR3 DNA: TGTGCCAGCAGCTTTATTTCAAAAGGGGTCTATGGCTACACCTTC
V gene: TRBV5-6
clone size: NA
J gene: TRBJ1-2
D gene: NA

CDR3 protein: CASSTPRGGMNTEAFF
CDR3 DNA: TGTGCCAGTAGTACCCCAAGGGGTGGGATGAACACTGAAGCTTTCTTT
V gene: TRBV19
clone size: NA
J gene: TRBJ1-1
D gene: NA

CDR3 protein: CASSSSRDSRNYGYTF
CDR3 DNA: TGTGCCAGCAGTTCCAGTCGGGACAGTAGGAACTATGGCTACACCTTC
V gene: TRBV6-5
clone size: NA
J gene: TRBJ1-2
D gene: TRBD1

CDR3 protein: CASSLWDRVCNEAFF
CDR3 DNA: TGTGCCAGCAGCTTATGGGACAGGGTTTGTAATGAAGCTTTCTTT
V gene: TRBV7-8
clone size: few
J gene: TRBJ1-1
D gene: TRBD1

CDR3 protein: CASSDFRDRGLSGNTIYF
CDR3 DNA: TGTGCCAGCAGTGACTTCCGGGACAGGGGGCTCTCTGGAAACACCATATATTTT
V gene: TRBV6-1
clone size: NA
J gene: TRBJ1-3
D gene: TRBD1

CDR3 protein: CASRVPGGDQYF
CDR3 DNA: TGTGCCAGCAGGGTCCCCGGGGGAGACCAGTACTTC
V gene: TRBV5-8
clone size: NA
J gene: TRBJ2-5
D gene: NA

CDR3 protein: CASSQQRTVVSGNEQFF
CDR3 DNA: TGCGCCAGCAGCCAACAAAGGACAGTCGTCTCGGGGAATGAGCAGTTCTTC
V gene: TRBV5-1
clone size: NA
J gene: TRBJ2-1
D gene: NA

CDR3 protein: CASSVRTGGDNQPQHF
CDR3 DNA: TGTGCCAGCAGCGTGAGGACAGGGGGCGACAATCAGCCCCAGCATTTT
V gene: TRBV7-8
clone size: NA
J gene: TRBJ1-5
D gene: TRBD1

CDR3 protein: CASSLDRSADEQYF
CDR3 DNA: TGCGCCAGCAGCTTGGATCGGTCTGCGGACGAGCAGTACTTC
V gene: TRBV5-1
clone size: NA
J gene: TRBJ2-7
D gene: NA

CDR3 protein: CAWSVGSNTGELFF
CDR3 DNA: TGTGCCTGGAGTGTCGGCTCCAACACCGGGGAGCTGTTTTTT
V gene: TRBV30
clone size: NA
J gene: TRBJ2-2
D gene: NA

CDR3 protein: CASSGLRGENTEAFF
CDR3 DNA: TGCGCCAGCAGTGGTCTTCGGGGTGAGAACACTGAAGCTTTCTTT
V gene: TRBV10-1
clone size: NA
J gene: TRBJ1-1
D gene: NA

CDR3 protein: CASSLETAKQETQYF
CDR3 DNA: TGTGCCAGCAGCCTGGAGACAGCGAAGCAAGAGACCCAGTACTTC
V gene: TRBV13
clone size: NA
J gene: TRBJ2-5
D gene: NA

CDR3 protein: CASSLGGYVRNEQYF
CDR3 DNA: TGTGCCAGCAGCTTAGGTGGTTACGTTCGGAACGAGCAGTACTTC
V gene: TRBV11-2
clone size: NA
J gene: TRBJ2-7
D gene: NA

CDR3 protein: CASTLEGLEKLFF
CDR3 DNA: TGTGCCAGCACCTTGGAGGGGCTTGAAAAACTGTTTTTT
V gene: TRBV12-3/TRBV12-4
clone size: NA
J gene: TRBJ1-4
D gene: NA

CDR3 protein: CASTPIWAAVSNQPQHF
CDR3 DNA: TGTGCCAGCACCCCTATATGGGCGGCAGTTAGCAATCAGCCCCAGCATTTT
V gene: TRBV28
clone size: NA
J gene: TRBJ1-5
D gene: NA

CDR3 protein: CASSPKTGADTGELFF
CDR3 DNA: TGTGCCAGCTCACCAAAGACGGGGGCGGACACCGGGGAGCTGTTTTTT
V gene: TRBV18
clone size: NA
J gene: TRBJ2-2
D gene: NA

CDR3 protein: CASSDLAREGGELFF
CDR3 DNA: TGTGCCAGCAGTGACCTGGCCCGAGAGGGCGGGGAGCTGTTTTTT
V gene: TRBV25-1
clone size: NA
J gene: TRBJ2-2
D gene: NA

CDR3 protein: CASSPQVLAGATRAQYF
CDR3 DNA: TGTGCCAGCAGCCCTCAGGTGCTAGCGGGGGCCACGCGAGCGCAGTATTTT
V gene: TRBV7-9
clone size: NA
J gene: TRBJ2-3
D gene: TRBD2

CDR3 protein: CASSEGTGGNQPQHF
CDR3 DNA: TGTGCCAGCAGTGAGGGGACAGGGGGCAATCAGCCCCAGCATTTT
V gene: TRBV6-1
clone size: NA
J gene: TRBJ1-5
D gene: TRBD1

CDR3 protein: CASSFWDRANSPLHF
CDR3 DNA: TGTGCCAGCAGCTTCTGGGACAGGGCAAATTCACCCCTCCACTTT
V gene: TRBV5-5
clone size: few
J gene: TRBJ1-6
D gene: TRBD1

CDR3 protein: CAISEGLAGSGELFF
CDR3 DNA: TGTGCCATCAGTGAAGGGCTAGCGGGCTCCGGGGAGCTGTTTTTT
V gene: TRBV10-3
clone size: NA
J gene: TRBJ2-2
D gene: TRBD2

CDR3 protein: CSARRGSEQYF
CDR3 DNA: TGCAGTGCTAGGAGGGGGTCCGAGCAGTACTTC
V gene: TRBV20-1
clone size: NA
J gene: TRBJ2-7
D gene: NA

CDR3 protein: CASSDLYGYTF
CDR3 DNA: TGTGCCAGCAGCGACCTTTATGGCTACACCTTC
V gene: TRBV5-6
clone size: NA
J gene: TRBJ1-2
D gene: NA

CDR3 protein: CASREEGRPYNEQFF
CDR3 DNA: TGTGCCAGCAGGGAGGAAGGAAGACCCTACAATGAGCAGTTCTTC
V gene: TRBV27
clone size: NA
J gene: TRBJ2-1
D gene: NA

CDR3 protein: CASSQAGAPSEQFF
CDR3 DNA: TGTGCCAGCAGCCAAGCGGGGGCACCCAGTGAGCAGTTCTTC
V gene: TRBV7-9
clone size: NA
J gene: TRBJ2-1
D gene: TRBD2

CDR3 protein: CATSYASSQPQHF
CDR3 DNA: TGTGCCACCAGCTATGCTTCCTCCCAGCCCCAGCATTTT
V gene: TRBV15
clone size: once
J gene: TRBJ1-5
D gene: NA

CDR3 protein: CASSSPPGQDSIQYF
CDR3 DNA: TGTGCCAGCAGCTCCCCCCCGGGACAGGACAGCATTCAGTACTTC
V gene: TRBV11-2
clone size: NA
J gene: TRBJ2-4
D gene: TRBD1

CDR3 protein: CASRTGGRGYTF
CDR3 DNA: TGTGCCAGCAGAACAGGGGGCCGTGGCTACACCTTC
V gene: TRBV27
clone size: NA
J gene: TRBJ1-2
D gene: TRBD1

CDR3 protein: CASSSHMGEQYF
CDR3 DNA: TGTGCCAGCAGCAGTCACATGGGGGAGCAGTACTTC
V gene: TRBV9
clone size: NA
J gene: TRBJ2-7
D gene: NA

CDR3 protein: CASSLLGLDEQYF
CDR3 DNA: TGTGCCAGCAGCTTGTTAGGATTGGACGAGCAGTACTTC
V gene: TRBV5-4
clone size: NA
J gene: TRBJ2-7
D gene: NA

CDR3 protein: CASIHQSGTEAFF
CDR3 DNA: TGTGCCAGCATCCATCAATCAGGCACTGAAGCTTTCTTT
V gene: TRBV27
clone size: NA
J gene: TRBJ1-1
D gene: NA

CDR3 protein: CASSFLMGQGPFWKYGYTF
CDR3 DNA: TGTGCCAGCAGCTTTTTAATGGGACAGGGGCCATTCTGGAAATATGGCTACACCTTC
V gene: TRBV7-9
clone size: NA
J gene: TRBJ1-2
D gene: TRBD1

CDR3 protein: CASSHLGHYGYTF
CDR3 DNA: TGTGCCAGCAGCCATCTGGGGCACTATGGCTACACCTTC
V gene: TRBV16
clone size: NA
J gene: TRBJ1-2
D gene: NA

CDR3 protein: CASTIPGQGKTQYF
CDR3 DNA: TGTGCCAGCACAATCCCGGGGCAGGGAAAGACCCAGTACTTC
V gene: TRBV6-5
clone size: NA
J gene: TRBJ2-5
D gene: NA

CDR3 protein: CASSRRQRLNYGYTF
CDR3 DNA: TGTGCCAGCAGCCGTCGACAGCGGCTTAACTATGGCTACACCTTC
V gene: TRBV7-9
clone size: NA
J gene: TRBJ1-2
D gene: NA

CDR3 protein: CASSRDSGANVLTF
CDR3 DNA: TGTGCCAGCAGTCGGGATTCTGGGGCCAACGTCCTGACTTTC
V gene: TRBV6-4
clone size: NA
J gene: TRBJ2-6
D gene: NA

CDR3 protein: CASSNRYRGYTF
CDR3 DNA: TGTGCCAGCAGTAACAGGTACCGTGGCTACACCTTC
V gene: TRBV28
clone size: NA
J gene: TRBJ1-2
D gene: NA

CDR3 protein: CASSLVLNGANTEAFF
CDR3 DNA: TGCGCCAGCAGCTTGGTTTTAAACGGGGCAAACACTGAAGCTTTCTTT
V gene: TRBV5-1
clone size: NA
J gene: TRBJ1-1
D gene: NA

CDR3 protein: CASSTVGGSSYEQYF
CDR3 DNA: TGCGCCAGCAGTACCGTTGGCGGGAGTTCCTACGAGCAGTACTTC
V gene: TRBV4-1
clone size: NA
J gene: TRBJ2-7
D gene: TRBD2

CDR3 protein: CASSTPNRDEQYF
CDR3 DNA: TGTGCCAGTAGTACCCCAAACAGGGACGAGCAGTACTTC
V gene: TRBV19
clone size: once
J gene: TRBJ2-7
D gene: NA

CDR3 protein: CASSRTENSYNEQFF
CDR3 DNA: TGTGCCAGCAGCCGCACGGAAAACTCCTACAATGAGCAGTTCTTC
V gene: TRBV7-8
clone size: NA
J gene: TRBJ2-1
D gene: NA

CDR3 protein: CAITGTGVLSGYTF
CDR3 DNA: TGTGCCATCACTGGGACAGGGGTCCTGTCTGGCTACACCTTC
V gene: TRBV10-3
clone size: NA
J gene: TRBJ1-2
D gene: TRBD1

CDR3 protein: CASTGLESPYEQYF
CDR3 DNA: TGTGCCAGCACTGGATTGGAGTCCCCCTACGAGCAGTACTTC
V gene: TRBV2
clone size: NA
J gene: TRBJ2-7
D gene: NA

CDR3 protein: CASSFHGSNTEAFF
CDR3 DNA: TGTGCCAGCAGCTTTCATGGTTCGAACACTGAAGCTTTCTTT
V gene: TRBV7-9
clone size: NA
J gene: TRBJ1-1
D gene: NA

CDR3 protein: CSASEEQGNGYTF
CDR3 DNA: TGCAGTGCTAGTGAGGAACAGGGGAACGGCTACACCTTC
V gene: TRBV20-1
clone size: NA
J gene: TRBJ1-2
D gene: TRBD1